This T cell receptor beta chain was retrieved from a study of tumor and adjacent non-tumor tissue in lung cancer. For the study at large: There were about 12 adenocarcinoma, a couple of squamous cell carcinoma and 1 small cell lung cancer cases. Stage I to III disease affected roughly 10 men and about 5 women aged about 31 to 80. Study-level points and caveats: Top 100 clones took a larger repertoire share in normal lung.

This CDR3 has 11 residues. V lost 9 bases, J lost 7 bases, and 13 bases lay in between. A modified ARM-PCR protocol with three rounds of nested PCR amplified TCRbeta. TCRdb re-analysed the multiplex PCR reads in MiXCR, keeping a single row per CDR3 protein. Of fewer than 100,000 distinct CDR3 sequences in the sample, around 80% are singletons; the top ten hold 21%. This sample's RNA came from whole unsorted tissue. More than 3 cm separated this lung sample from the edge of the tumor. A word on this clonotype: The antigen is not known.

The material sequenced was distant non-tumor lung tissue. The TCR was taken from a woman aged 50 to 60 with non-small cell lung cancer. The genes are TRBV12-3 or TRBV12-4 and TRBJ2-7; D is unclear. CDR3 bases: TGTGCCAGTAGTGGGTGGGAAGAGCAGTACTTC. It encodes CASSGWEEQYF.